This T cell receptor beta chain was profiled in a study of T cells in Graves' hyperthyroidism and ophthalmopathy. Study conclusions and caveats: Ophthalmopathy, as predicted by the model, came a median around 6 months after the prediction.

Template material for amplifying TCR beta CDR3 regions consisted of RNA transcripts. With the HTBI primer set, the TCR CDR3 went through a first round of RT-PCR. TCRdb re-analysed the multiplex PCR reads in MiXCR, keeping a single row per CDR3 protein. This sample has around 250,000 distinct CDR3 sequences, with roughly 15% found just once. Aged 18 to 65, the patients had hyperthyroidism that was newly diagnosed and had lasted under 2 months. Exclusion of patients followed from uncontrolled infection, other autoimmune disease, pregnancy or lactation. Extraction of PBMCs used 10 ml of fresh peripheral blood. This clonotype was detected ten times or more. Its antigen remains unidentified. The length of the CDR3 is 15 residues. Trimming at V came to 3 bases and at J to 6 bases, leaving 2 bases not matched to a gene. Germline CDR1 and CDR2: SGHTA and FQGNSA.

The sequence was obtained from a middle-aged woman with Graves' hyperthyroidism that later progressed to Graves' ophthalmopathy. The J gene is TRBJ2-1, the V gene TRBV7-2; 13 bases fit TRBD2. The specimen was blood. The CDR3: CASSFTSGRGNEQFF. The CDR3 DNA follows: TGTGCCAGCAGCTTCACTAGCGGGAGGGGCAATGAGCAGTTCTTC.